This record concerns one TCR beta chain sequence. Its antigen remains unidentified. While the first cohort had 600 to 800 subjects, the donors belonged to the separate validation cohort of over a hundred subjects. These data originate in a study of cytomegalovirus exposure and HLA in healthy donors. Here immunoSEQ multiplex PCR was the method, and the copy in TCRdb shows in-frame clones only, minus some. Of about 360,000 clones in the sample, 75% to 90% are singletons; the top ten hold 0.83%. General study points: There were 150 to 200 TCR beta chains listed as cytomegalovirus-associated.

The receptor was isolated from a woman under 30 in good health and CMV-seronegative. Material for sequencing was PBMCs.

Here the CDR3 DNA reads TGCGCCAGCAGCTTTTGGGGAGGGCATGGCTACACCTTC. Amino acids: CASSFWGGHGYTF. The genes are TRBV5-1 and TRBJ1-2; D is uncertain. The V end was cut by 2 bases, the J end by 6 bases, with 11 bases between. CDR3 length: 13 amino acids. Germline-derived CDR1 and CDR2 are SGHRS and YFSETQ.